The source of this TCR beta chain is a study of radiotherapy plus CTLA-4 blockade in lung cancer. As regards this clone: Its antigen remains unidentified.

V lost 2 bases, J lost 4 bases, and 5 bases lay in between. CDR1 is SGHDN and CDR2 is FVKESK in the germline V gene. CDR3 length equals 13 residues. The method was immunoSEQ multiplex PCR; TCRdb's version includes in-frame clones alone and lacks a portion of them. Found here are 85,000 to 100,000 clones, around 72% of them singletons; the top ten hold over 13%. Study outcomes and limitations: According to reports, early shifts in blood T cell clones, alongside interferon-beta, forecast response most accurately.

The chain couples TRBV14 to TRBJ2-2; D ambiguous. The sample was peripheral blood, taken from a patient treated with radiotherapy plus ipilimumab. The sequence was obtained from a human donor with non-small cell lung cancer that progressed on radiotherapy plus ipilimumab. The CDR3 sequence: CASSQLRTGELFF. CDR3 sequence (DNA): TGTGCCAGCAGCCAACTTCGCACCGGGGAGCTGTTTTTT.